A single sample is the source of the 2 T cell receptor beta chains below, sequenced in a study of blood T cell repertoires in COVID-19. TCRdb's copy holds only in-frame clones and misses some; the assay was immunoSEQ multiplex PCR. The sample lists over 130,000 clones; roughly four fifths were seen once. The sample taken for sequencing was peripheral blood. These receptors all stem from an elderly woman with acute or convalescent COVID-19.

This clone has just a few counts. The chain has TRBV7-6 and TRBJ1-4, with 7 bases identical to TRBD1. The junction had 1 base not matched to a gene; V was cut back by 3 bases and J by 3 bases. Germline assignment: CDR1 SGHVS and CDR2 FNYEAQ. The CDR3 is made up of 14 amino acids. The CDR3 DNA sequence: TGTGCCAGCAGCTTTCAGGGGGCTAATGAAAAACTGTTTTTT. As protein: CASSFQGANEKLFF.

The chain couples TRBV28 to TRBJ2-6; a weak D match, TRBD2 (6 bases). Germline assignment: CDR1 MDHEN and CDR2 SYDVKM. V dropped 2 bases and J dropped 2 bases, with 7 bases sitting between them. The CDR3 length is 15 residues. DNA for the CDR3: TGTGCCAGCAGTTTACGCGGGGCTGGGGCCAACGTCCTGACTTTC. The encoded protein is CASSLRGAGANVLTF.